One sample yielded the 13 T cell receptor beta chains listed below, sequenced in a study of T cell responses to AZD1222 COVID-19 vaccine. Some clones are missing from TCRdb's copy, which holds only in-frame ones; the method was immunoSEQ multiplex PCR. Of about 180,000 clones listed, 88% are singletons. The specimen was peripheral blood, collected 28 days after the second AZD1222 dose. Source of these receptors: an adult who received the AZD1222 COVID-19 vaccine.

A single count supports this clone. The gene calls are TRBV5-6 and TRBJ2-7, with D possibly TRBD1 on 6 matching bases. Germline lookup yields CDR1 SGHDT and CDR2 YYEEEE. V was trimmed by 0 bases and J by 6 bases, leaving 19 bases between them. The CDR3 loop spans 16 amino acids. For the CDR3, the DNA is TGTGCCAGCAGCTTGGGACAGGCGTCAGGAACTGGCGAGCAGTACTTC. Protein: CASSLGQASGTGEQYF.

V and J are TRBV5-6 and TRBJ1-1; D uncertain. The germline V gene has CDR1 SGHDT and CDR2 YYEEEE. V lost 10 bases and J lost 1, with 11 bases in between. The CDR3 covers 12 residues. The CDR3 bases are TGTGCCGGTAGTACGCGGAACACTGAAGCTTTCTTT. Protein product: CAGSTRNTEAFF.

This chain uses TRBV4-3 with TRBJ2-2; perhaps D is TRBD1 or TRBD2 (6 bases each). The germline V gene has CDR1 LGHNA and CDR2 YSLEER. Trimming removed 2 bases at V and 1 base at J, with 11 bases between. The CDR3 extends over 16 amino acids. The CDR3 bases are TGCGCCAGCAGCCAACGGGGGACACAGAACACCGGGGAGCTGTTTTTT. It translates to CASSQRGTQNTGELFF.

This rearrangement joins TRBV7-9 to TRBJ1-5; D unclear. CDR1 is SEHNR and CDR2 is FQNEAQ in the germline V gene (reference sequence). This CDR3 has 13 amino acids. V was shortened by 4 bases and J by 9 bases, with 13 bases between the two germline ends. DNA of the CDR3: TGTGCCAGCAGCTCAGCTAGACTTGGGCCCCAGCATTTT. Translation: CASSSARLGPQHF.

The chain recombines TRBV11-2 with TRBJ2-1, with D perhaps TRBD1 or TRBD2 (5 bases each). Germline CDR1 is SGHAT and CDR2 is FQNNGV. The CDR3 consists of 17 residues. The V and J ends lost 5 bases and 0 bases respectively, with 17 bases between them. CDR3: CASSPPVWGSSYNEQFF. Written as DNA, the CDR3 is TGTGCCAGCAGCCCTCCTGTTTGGGGGAGCTCCTACAATGAGCAGTTCTTC.

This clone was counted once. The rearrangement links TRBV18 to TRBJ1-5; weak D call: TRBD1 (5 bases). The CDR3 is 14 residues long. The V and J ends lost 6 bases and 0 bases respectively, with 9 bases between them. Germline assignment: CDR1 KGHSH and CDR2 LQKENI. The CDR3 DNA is TGTGCCAGCTCGGGGCGAAATAGCAATCAGCCCCAGCATTTT. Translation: CASSGRNSNQPQHF.

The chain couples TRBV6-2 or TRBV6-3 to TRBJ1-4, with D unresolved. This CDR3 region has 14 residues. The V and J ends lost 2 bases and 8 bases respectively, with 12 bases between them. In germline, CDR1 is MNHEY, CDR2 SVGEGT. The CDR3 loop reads CASSYGLEYEKLFF. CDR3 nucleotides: TGTGCCAGCAGTTACGGATTGGAATACGAAAAACTGTTTTTT.

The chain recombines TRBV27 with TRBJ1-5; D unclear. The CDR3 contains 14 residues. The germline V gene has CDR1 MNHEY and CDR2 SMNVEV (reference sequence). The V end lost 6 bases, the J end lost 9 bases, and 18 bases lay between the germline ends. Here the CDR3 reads CASSLGGLVGPQHF. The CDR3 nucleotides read TGTGCCAGCAGCCTTGGAGGGCTGGTAGGGCCCCAGCATTTT.

CDR3 DNA sequence: TGTGCCAGCAGTTTTTCCCCGGGGGGCTCTGGGGCCAACGTCCTGACTTTC. It codes for CASSFSPGGSGANVLTF. The chain has TRBV27 and TRBJ2-6; 7 bases agree with TRBD2. CDR1 is MNHEY, CDR2 SMNVEV, per germline (reference sequence). V lost 3 bases and J lost 0; bases outside the gene matches: 5. The CDR3 covers 17 residues. Full variable domain (remainder filled in from reference TRBV27 and TRBJ2-6): EAQVTQNPRYLITVTGKKLTVTCSQNMNHEYMSWYRQDPGLGLRQIYYSMNVEVTDKGDVPEGYKVSRKEKRNFPLILESPSPNQTSLYFCASSFSPGGSGANVLTFGAGSRLTVL.

The CDR3 reads CASSPWTGKNEQFF. The CDR3 DNA is TGTGCCAGCAGTCCCTGGACAGGGAAAAATGAGCAGTTCTTC. This chain links TRBV6-5 with TRBJ2-1, with 8 bases aligning to TRBD1. Germline V CDR1 and CDR2: MNHEY, SVGAGI. V was clipped by 5 bases and J by 7 bases; unmatched bases: 7. The CDR3 sequence is 14 residues long.

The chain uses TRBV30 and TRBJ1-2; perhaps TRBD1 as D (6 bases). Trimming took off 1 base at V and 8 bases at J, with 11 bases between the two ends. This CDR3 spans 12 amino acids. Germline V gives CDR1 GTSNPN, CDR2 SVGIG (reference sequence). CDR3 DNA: TGTGCCTGGAGTGGACAGGTCGGGGGCTACACCTTC. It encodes CAWSGQVGGYTF.

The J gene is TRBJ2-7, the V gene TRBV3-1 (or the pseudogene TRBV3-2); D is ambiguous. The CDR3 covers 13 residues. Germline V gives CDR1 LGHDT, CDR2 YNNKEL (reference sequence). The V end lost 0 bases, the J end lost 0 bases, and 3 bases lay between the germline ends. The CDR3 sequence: CASSQEGSYEQYF. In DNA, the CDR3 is TGTGCCAGCAGCCAAGAGGGCTCCTACGAGCAGTACTTC.

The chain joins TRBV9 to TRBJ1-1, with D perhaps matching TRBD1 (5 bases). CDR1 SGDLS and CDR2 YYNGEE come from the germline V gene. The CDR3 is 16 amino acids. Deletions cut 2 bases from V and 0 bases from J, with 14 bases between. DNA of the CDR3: TGTGCCAGCAGCGTGTCACCCAAGACAGTGAACACTGAAGCTTTCTTT. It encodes CASSVSPKTVNTEAFF. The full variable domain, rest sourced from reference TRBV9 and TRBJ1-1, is DSGVTQTPKHLITATGQRVTLRCSPRSGDLSVYWYQQSLDQGLQFLIQYYNGEERAKGNILERFSAQQFPDLHSELNLSSLELGDSALYFCASSVSPKTVNTEAFFGQGTRLTVV.